This T cell receptor (beta chain) was profiled in a study of patients and donors after allogeneic stem cell transplantation. This clonotype was found a few times. The CDR3 is 12 amino acids. Germline-derived CDR1 and CDR2 are MNHEY and SVGEGT. Trimming shortened V by 7 bases and J by 4 bases, and 10 bases separated the two germline ends. MiXCR, run by TCRdb on the RT-PCR reads, gives a single entry per CDR3 protein. The sample includes about 400,000 distinct CDR3 sequences, around 15% seen only once; the top ten take about 7%. The sample taken for sequencing was blood, either unsorted or a sorted T cell fraction (not recorded which). The chain recombines TRBV6-2 or TRBV6-3 with TRBJ1-2, with no clear D. The TCR was taken from a human donor who was either an allogeneic HSCT recipient or a stem cell or donor lymphocyte infusion donor (not recorded which). It is not recorded whose cells these are; they may come from a transplant donor. The DNA of the CDR3 is TGTGCCAGCACCAAACTAGGCTATGGCTACACCTTC. Its protein is CASTKLGYGYTF.